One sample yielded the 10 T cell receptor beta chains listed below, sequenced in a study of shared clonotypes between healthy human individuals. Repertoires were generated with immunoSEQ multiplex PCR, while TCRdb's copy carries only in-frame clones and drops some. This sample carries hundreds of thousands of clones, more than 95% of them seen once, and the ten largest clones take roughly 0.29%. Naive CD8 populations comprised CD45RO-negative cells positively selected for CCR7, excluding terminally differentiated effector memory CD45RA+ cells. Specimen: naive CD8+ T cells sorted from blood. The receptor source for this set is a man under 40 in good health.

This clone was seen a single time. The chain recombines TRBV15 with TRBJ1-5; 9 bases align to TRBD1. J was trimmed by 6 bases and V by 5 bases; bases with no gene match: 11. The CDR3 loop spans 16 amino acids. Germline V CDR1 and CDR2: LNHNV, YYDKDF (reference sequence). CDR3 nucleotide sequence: TGTGCCACCAGCGGCCGGGACAGGGTGGTAAGTCAGCCCCAGCATTTT. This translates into CATSGRDRVVSQPQHF. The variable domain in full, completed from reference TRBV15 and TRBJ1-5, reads DAMVIQNPRYQVTQFGKPVTLSCSQTLNHNVMYWYQQKSSQAPKLLFHYYDKDFNNEADTPDNFQSRRPNTSFCFLDIRSPGLGDTAMYLCATSGRDRVVSQPQHFGDGTRLSIL.

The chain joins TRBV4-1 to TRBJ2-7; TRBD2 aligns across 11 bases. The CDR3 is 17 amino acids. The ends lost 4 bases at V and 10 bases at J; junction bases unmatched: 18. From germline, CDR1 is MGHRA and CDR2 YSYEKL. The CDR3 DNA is TGCGCCAGCAGCCCGCTCGGTCACCCCGCACTAGCGGGAGAACAGTACTTC. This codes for CASSPLGHPALAGEQYF.

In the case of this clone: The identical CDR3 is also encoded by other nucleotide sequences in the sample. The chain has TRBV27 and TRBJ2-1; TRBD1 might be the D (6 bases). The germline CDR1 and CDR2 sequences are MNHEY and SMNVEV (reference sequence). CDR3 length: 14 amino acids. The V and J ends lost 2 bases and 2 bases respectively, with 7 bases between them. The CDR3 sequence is CASSLGTTYNEQFF. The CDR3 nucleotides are TGTGCCAGCAGTTTAGGGACAACCTACAATGAGCAGTTCTTC.

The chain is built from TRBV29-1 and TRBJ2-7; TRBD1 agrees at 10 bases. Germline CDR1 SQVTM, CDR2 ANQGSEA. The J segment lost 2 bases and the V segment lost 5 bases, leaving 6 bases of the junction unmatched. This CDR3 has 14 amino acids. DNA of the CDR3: TGCAGCGTTCAGGACAGGGGGTTCCCCTACGAGCAGTACTTC. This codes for CSVQDRGFPYEQYF.

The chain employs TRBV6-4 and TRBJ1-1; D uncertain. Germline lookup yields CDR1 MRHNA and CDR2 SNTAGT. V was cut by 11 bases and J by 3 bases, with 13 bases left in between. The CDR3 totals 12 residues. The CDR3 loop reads CAYLSIYTEAFF. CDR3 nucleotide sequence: TGTGCCTACCTCAGTATTTACACTGAAGCTTTCTTT.

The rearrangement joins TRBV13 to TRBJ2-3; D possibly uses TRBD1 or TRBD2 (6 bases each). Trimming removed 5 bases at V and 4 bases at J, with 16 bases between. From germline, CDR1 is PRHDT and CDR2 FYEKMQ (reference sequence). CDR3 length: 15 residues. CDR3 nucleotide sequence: TGTGCCAGCAGCCCCAAGGGGGGATACGCAGATACGCAGTATTTT. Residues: CASSPKGGYADTQYF.

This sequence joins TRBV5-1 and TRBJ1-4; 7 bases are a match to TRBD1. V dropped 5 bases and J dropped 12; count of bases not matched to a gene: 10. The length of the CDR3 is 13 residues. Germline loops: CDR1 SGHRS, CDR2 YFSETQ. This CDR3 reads CASRGTVREELFF. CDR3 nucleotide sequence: TGCGCCAGCAGGGGGACAGTGAGGGAAGAACTGTTTTTT.

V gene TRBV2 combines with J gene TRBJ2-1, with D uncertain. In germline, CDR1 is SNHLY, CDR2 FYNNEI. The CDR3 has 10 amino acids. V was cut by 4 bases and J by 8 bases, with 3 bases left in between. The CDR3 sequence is CASSVDEQFF. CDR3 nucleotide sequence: TGTGCCAGCAGTGTCGATGAGCAGTTCTTC.

Here the CDR3 DNA reads TGTGCCAGCCGAAATGGACAGGGACAAAATGAGCAGTTCTTC. Protein sequence: CASRNGQGQNEQFF. J is TRBJ2-1 and V is TRBV6-1; TRBD1 matches at 8 bases. The CDR3 extends over 14 amino acids. Germline V gives CDR1 MNHNS, CDR2 SASEGT. V gave up 8 bases and J gave up 7 bases; unmatched junction bases: 10.

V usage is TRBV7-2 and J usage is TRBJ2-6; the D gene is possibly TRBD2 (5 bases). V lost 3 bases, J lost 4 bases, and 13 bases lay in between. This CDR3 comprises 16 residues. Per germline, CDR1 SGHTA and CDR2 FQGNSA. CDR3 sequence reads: CASSFTVRAGANVLTF. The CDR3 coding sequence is TGTGCCAGCAGCTTTACGGTGAGGGCCGGGGCCAACGTCCTGACTTTC. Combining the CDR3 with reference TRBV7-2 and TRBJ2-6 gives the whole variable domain GAGVSQSPSNKVTEKGKDVELRCDPISGHTALYWYRQSLGQGLEFLIYFQGNSAPDKSGLPSDRFSAERTGGSVSTLTIQRTQQEDSAVYLCASSFTVRAGANVLTFGAGSRLTVL.